The present TCR beta chain was sequenced within a study of Graves' ophthalmopathy and Graves' hyperthyroidism. This clonotype was found many times. RNA transcripts were the source from which TCR beta CDR3 regions were amplified. First-round RT-PCR employed HTBI primers, with a second-round multiplex PCR after it. A single record per CDR3 protein comes from TCRdb applying MiXCR to the multiplex PCR reads. The table has 680,000 or so distinct CDR3 sequences, roughly 20% seen once. Germline trimming cut 3 bases from V and 5 bases from J; bases unmatched to any gene: 11. Germline assignment: CDR1 DFQATT and CDR2 SNEGSKA (reference sequence). The CDR3 extends over 15 amino acids.

The sequence was collected from a young woman with stable Graves' hyperthyroidism. Some clones in this sample may be carry-over from other donors' samples. Input material: peripheral blood. The genes are TRBV20-1 and TRBJ2-7, with 9 bases matching TRBD2. The CDR3 here is CSASPYSGRFNEQYF. The CDR3 DNA sequence: TGCAGTGCTAGCCCCTATAGCGGGAGATTCAACGAGCAGTACTTC.